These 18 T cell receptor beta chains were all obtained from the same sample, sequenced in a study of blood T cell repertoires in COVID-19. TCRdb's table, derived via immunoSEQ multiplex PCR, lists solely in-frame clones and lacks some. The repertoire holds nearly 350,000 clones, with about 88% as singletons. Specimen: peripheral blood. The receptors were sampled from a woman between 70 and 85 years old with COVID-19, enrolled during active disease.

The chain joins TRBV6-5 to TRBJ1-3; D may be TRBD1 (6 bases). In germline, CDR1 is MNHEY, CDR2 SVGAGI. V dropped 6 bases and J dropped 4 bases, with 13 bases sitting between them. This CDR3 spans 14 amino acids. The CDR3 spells CASSKTGEGNTIYF. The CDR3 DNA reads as TGTGCCAGCAGCAAGACAGGCGAAGGAAACACCATATATTTT.

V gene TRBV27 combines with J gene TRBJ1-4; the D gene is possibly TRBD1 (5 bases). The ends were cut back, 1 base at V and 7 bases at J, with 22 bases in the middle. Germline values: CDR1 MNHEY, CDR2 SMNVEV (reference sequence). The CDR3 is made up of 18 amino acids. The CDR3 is CASSLLRQGMREGEKLFF. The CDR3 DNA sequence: TGTGCCAGCAGTTTATTAAGGCAGGGAATGCGGGAGGGTGAAAAACTGTTTTTT.

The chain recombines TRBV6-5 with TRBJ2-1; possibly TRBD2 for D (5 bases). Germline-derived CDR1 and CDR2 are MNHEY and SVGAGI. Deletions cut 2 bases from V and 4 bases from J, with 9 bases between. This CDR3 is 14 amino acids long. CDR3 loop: CASSYEGAYNEQFF. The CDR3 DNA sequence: TGTGCCAGCAGTTACGAGGGAGCGTACAATGAGCAGTTCTTC.

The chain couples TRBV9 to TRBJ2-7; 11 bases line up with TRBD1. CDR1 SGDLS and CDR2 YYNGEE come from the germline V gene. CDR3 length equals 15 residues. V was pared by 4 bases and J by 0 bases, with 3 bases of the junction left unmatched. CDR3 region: CASSPGQGVSYEQYF. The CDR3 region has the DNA TGTGCCAGCAGCCCGGGACAGGGGGTCTCCTACGAGCAGTACTTC.

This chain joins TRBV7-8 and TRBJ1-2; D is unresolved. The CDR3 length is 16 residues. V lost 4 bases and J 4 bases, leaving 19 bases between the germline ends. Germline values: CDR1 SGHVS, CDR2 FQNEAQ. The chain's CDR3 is CASSSRGDAFLYGYTF. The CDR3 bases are TGTGCCAGCAGCTCCCGCGGAGACGCATTCCTCTATGGCTACACCTTC.

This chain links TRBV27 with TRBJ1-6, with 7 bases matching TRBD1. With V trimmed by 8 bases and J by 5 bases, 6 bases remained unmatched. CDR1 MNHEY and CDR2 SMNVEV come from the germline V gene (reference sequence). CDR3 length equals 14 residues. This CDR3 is CASGVTGNNSPLHF. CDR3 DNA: TGTGCCAGCGGAGTGACAGGGAATAATTCACCCCTCCACTTT.

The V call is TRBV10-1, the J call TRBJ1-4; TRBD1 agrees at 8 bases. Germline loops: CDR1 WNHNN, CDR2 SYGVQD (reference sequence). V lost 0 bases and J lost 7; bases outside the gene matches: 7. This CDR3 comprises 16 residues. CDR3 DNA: TGCGCCAGCAGTGAGTCAAATCCAGGGGGCGGTGAAAAACTGTTTTTT. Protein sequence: CASSESNPGGGEKLFF.

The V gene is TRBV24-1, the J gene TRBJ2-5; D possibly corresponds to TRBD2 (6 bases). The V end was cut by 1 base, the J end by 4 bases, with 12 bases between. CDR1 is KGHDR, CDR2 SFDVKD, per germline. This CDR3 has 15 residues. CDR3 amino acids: CATSDFLGGGETQYF. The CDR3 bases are TGTGCCACCAGTGATTTTTTGGGGGGAGGAGAGACCCAGTACTTC.

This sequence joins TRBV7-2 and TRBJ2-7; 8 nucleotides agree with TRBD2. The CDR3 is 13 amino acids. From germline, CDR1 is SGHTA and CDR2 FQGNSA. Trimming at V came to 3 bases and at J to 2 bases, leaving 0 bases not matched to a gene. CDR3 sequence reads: CASSLGLAYEQYF. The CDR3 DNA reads TGTGCCAGCAGCTTGGGACTAGCCTACGAGCAGTACTTC.

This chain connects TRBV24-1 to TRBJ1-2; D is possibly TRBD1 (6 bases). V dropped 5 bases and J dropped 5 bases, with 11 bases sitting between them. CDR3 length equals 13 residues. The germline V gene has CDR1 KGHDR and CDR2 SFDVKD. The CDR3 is CATSADGQYGYTF. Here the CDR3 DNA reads TGTGCCACCAGTGCCGACGGACAGTATGGCTACACCTTC.

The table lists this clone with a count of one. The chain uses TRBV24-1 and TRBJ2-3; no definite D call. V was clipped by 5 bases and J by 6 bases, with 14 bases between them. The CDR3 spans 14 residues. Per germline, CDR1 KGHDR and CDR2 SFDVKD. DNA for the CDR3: TGTGCCACCAGTGGCCCCGGCGGCCCGGATACGCAGTATTTT. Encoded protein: CATSGPGGPDTQYF.

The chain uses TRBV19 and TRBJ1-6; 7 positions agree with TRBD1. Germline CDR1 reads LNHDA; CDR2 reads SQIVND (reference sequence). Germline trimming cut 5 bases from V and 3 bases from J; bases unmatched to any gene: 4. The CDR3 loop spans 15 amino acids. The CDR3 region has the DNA TGTGCCAGTAGTCCCGACAGGGACTATAATTCACCCCTCCACTTT. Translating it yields CASSPDRDYNSPLHF. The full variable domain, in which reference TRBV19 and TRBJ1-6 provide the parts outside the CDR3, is DGGITQSPKYLFRKEGQNVTLSCEQNLNHDAMYWYRQDPGQGLRLIYYSQIVNDFQKGDIAEGYSVSREKKESFPLTVTSAQKNPTAFYLCASSPDRDYNSPLHFGNGTRLTVT.

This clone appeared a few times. The CDR3 nucleotides are TGCGCCAGCAGCCCACCCGCGACAGGCGATAATTCACCCCTCCACTTT. Residues: CASSPPATGDNSPLHF. The rearrangement joins TRBV5-1 to TRBJ1-6, with TRBD1 as a possible D gene (6 bases). Germline V gene sequence: CDR1 SGHRS, CDR2 YFSETQ. V was cut by 4 bases and J by 5 bases, with 16 bases left in between. This CDR3 spans 16 amino acids.

The CDR3 sequence is CASSLKADYEQYF. The CDR3 DNA sequence: TGTGCCAGCAGTTTGAAAGCGGACTACGAGCAGTACTTC. This chain links TRBV27 with TRBJ2-7, with D perhaps matching TRBD2 (5 bases). Looked up from germline, CDR1 is MNHEY and CDR2 is SMNVEV (reference sequence). The V and J ends lost 3 bases and 3 bases respectively, with 9 bases between them. The CDR3 loop spans 13 amino acids.

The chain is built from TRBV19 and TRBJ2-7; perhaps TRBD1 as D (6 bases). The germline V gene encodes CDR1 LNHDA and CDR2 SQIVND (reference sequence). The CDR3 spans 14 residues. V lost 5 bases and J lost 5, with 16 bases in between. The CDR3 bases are TGTGCCAGTAGTCTAGCAATCAACAGGGACGAGCAGTACTTC. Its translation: CASSLAINRDEQYF.

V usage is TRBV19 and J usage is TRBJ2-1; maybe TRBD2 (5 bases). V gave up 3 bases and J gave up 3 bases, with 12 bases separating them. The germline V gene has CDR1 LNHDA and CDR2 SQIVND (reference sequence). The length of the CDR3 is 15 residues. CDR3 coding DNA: TGTGCCAGTAGTATCGGCCCCGGGATCTACAATGAGCAGTTCTTC. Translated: CASSIGPGIYNEQFF.

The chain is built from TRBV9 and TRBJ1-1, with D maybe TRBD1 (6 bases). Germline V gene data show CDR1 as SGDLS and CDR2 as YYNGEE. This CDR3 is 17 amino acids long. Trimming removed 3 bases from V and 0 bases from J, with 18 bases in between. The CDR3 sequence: CASSAKRSRGLNTEAFF. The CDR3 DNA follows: TGTGCCAGCAGCGCCAAAAGATCCAGGGGATTGAACACTGAAGCTTTCTTT.

The CDR3 bases are TGTGCCAGCAGTCGTCAGATTAACTATGGCTACACCTTC. Protein: CASSRQINYGYTF. This chain connects TRBV12-3 or TRBV12-4 to TRBJ1-2, with D hard to call. This CDR3 is 13 amino acids long. V was trimmed by 5 bases and J by 1 base, leaving 8 bases between them.